Following are 23 T cell receptor beta chains from one sample sequenced in a study of T-cell reconstitution after alpha-beta-depleted transplantation in children. Preparation of the TCRbeta library involved a method that used unique molecular identifiers. MiXCR, applied by TCRdb to the PCR reads, yields one record per CDR3 protein. The profile shows about 200,000 distinct CDR3 sequences, about 8.4% of them singletons. This sample comprised PBMCs, mostly from graft donor cells, obtained 360 days after TCRalphabeta/CD19-depleted stem cell transplant. Receptors originate from a male patient aged 2 to 10 who had a stem cell transplant for acute myeloid leukemia, so the T cells may come from the graft donor.

The V gene is TRBV20-1, the J gene TRBJ2-1; D tentatively fits TRBD1 or TRBD2 (6 bases each). Trimming stripped 0 bases from V and 1 base from J, with 16 bases between. CDR1 DFQATT and CDR2 SNEGSKA come from the germline V gene (reference sequence). This CDR3 comprises 17 residues. CDR3 nucleotide sequence: TGCAGTGCTAGAGATCCCCGGGTAGGGGGGTCCTACAATGAGCAGTTCTTC. Translating it yields CSARDPRVGGSYNEQFF.

A single count supports this clonotype. A single base separates this from a much larger clone, so it may be a read error. The V gene is TRBV6-5, the J gene TRBJ2-5, with TRBD2 as a possible D gene (5 bases). CDR1 is MNHEY, CDR2 SVGAGI, per germline. The CDR3 has 12 residues. CDR3 amino acids: CASSPVGETLYF. Here the CDR3 DNA reads TGTGCCAGCAGCCCGGTCGGGGAGACCCTGTACTTC.

This clonotype was seen ten or more times. The rearrangement links TRBV24-1 to TRBJ2-1; 9 bases are a match to TRBD2. The V segment lost 6 bases and the J segment 7 bases; nucleotides outside the gene matches: 3. The length of the CDR3 is 13 residues. The germline V gene encodes CDR1 KGHDR and CDR2 SFDVKD. The DNA for the CDR3 is TGTGCCACCAGTATGGCGGGGGGGAATGAGCAGTTCTTC. It specifies CATSMAGGNEQFF.

The chain has TRBV7-2 and TRBJ1-5; D is undetermined. Germline V gene lookup returns CDR1 SGHTA and CDR2 FQGNSA. CDR3 length equals 13 residues. Trimming stripped 1 base from V and 7 bases from J, with 8 bases between. CDR3 residues: CASSLGAEQPQHF. CDR3 nucleotides: TGTGCCAGCAGCTTAGGGGCGGAGCAGCCCCAGCATTTT.

This clonotype was picked up many times. V gene TRBV12-3 or TRBV12-4 combines with J gene TRBJ2-5; D unclear. The CDR3 contains 14 residues. The ends were cut back, 3 bases at V and 4 bases at J, with 12 bases in the middle. CDR3 in amino acids: CASSFMGLGETQYF. The CDR3 DNA is TGTGCCAGCAGTTTCATGGGTCTCGGAGAGACCCAGTACTTC.

At least ten counts were recorded for this clonotype. This chain uses TRBV4-3 with TRBJ2-1, with D perhaps matching TRBD1 (5 bases). V lost 1 base to trimming and J lost 7 bases, with 29 bases between them. The CDR3 runs 20 residues. Germline-derived CDR1 and CDR2 are LGHNA and YSLEER. DNA of the CDR3: TGCGCCAGCAGCCAAGGAGCAGGGCTAACTCCCAACGCACGCAGGAATGAGCAGTTCTTC. It codes for CASSQGAGLTPNARRNEQFF.

This clonotype was seen a few times. This chain uses TRBV4-2 with TRBJ2-1; D might be TRBD2 (5 bases). The CDR3 spans 13 residues. Germline CDR1 reads LGHNA; CDR2 reads YNFKEQ. V lost 0 bases, J lost 15 bases, and 15 bases lay in between. This CDR3 is CASSQDVRENPFF. The CDR3 DNA sequence: TGTGCCAGCAGCCAAGATGTGAGGGAGAATCCGTTCTTC.

This clonotype was found a few times. The rearrangement joins TRBV5-1 to TRBJ1-3, with no clear D. CDR3 length: 16 residues. Germline CDR1 SGHRS, CDR2 YFSETQ. V was shortened by 1 base and J by 4 bases, with 15 bases between the two germline ends. The CDR3 region is CASSLTGDTGGNTIYF. CDR3 coding DNA: TGCGCCAGCAGCTTGACCGGCGACACGGGCGGAAACACCATATATTTT.

This clonotype was observed a few times. The chain is built from TRBV5-1 and TRBJ2-5; 8 bases line up with TRBD1. The germline V gene encodes CDR1 SGHRS and CDR2 YFSETQ. V lost 2 bases, J lost 5 bases, and 11 bases stayed unmatched. There are 16 residues in the CDR3. CDR3 protein: CASSLVIDRGGETQYF. Here the CDR3 DNA reads TGCGCCAGCAGCTTAGTGATCGACAGGGGTGGGGAGACCCAGTACTTC.

This clonotype was counted at least ten times. This sequence joins TRBV20-1 and TRBJ2-3; 9 nucleotides align to TRBD2. With 8 bases clipped from V and 2 bases from J, the junction kept 5 bases outside the gene matches. CDR3 length: 13 residues. CDR1 and CDR2 (germline): DFQATT, SNEGSKA (reference sequence). The CDR3 sequence: CSLLAGFTDTQYF. The CDR3 DNA reads TGCAGTTTACTAGCGGGTTTCACAGATACGCAGTATTTT.

The chain is built from TRBV18 and TRBJ2-7; possible D gene TRBD1, 5 bases. Trimming removed 3 bases from V and 3 bases from J, with 12 bases in between. The germline V gene has CDR1 KGHSH and CDR2 LQKENI. The CDR3 consists of 14 residues. The CDR3 is CASSPGLLSYEQYV. In DNA, the CDR3 is TGTGCCAGCTCACCGGGGCTATTAAGCTACGAGCAGTACGTC.

This clonotype was recorded a few times. The chain joins TRBV11-2 to TRBJ2-1; D possibly matches TRBD1 or TRBD2 (6 bases each). The CDR3 is made up of 18 amino acids. Trimming shortened V by 2 bases and J by 1 base, and 18 bases separated the two germline ends. The germline gives CDR1 SGHAT, CDR2 FQNNGV. The CDR3 reads CASSLPFPQGGSYNEQFF. The DNA of the CDR3 is TGTGCCAGCAGCTTACCCTTCCCACAGGGAGGATCCTACAATGAGCAGTTCTTC.

This clonotype was seen at least ten times. A read error may produce the germline difference seen at one junction end. The rearrangement uses TRBV12-3 or TRBV12-4 and TRBJ1-6, with D unclear. The CDR3 is made up of 15 amino acids. The CDR3 DNA sequence: TGTGCCAGCAGTTTACAGCCCCTGAATAACTCACCCCTCCACTTT. Protein: CASSLQPLNNSPLHF.

This chain uses TRBV20-1 with TRBJ2-3; TRBD2 matches at 10 bases. The CDR3 runs 13 residues. Germline V gene data show CDR1 as DFQATT and CDR2 as SNEGSKA (reference sequence). The CDR3 region has the DNA TGCAGCCATCTTGGACTAGCGGTGGATACGCAGTATTTT. Amino acids: CSHLGLAVDTQYF.

The table lists this clonotype with many counts. The gene calls are TRBV27 and TRBJ2-2, with 9 bases aligning to TRBD2. V gave up 5 bases and J gave up 5 bases; unmatched junction bases: 6. The V gene's germline CDR1 is MNHEY and CDR2 SMNVEV (reference sequence). This CDR3 comprises 15 residues. The CDR3 loop is CASSLGGGGTGELFF. In nucleotides, the CDR3 is TGTGCCAGCAGTCTGGGCGGGGGGGGGACCGGGGAGCTGTTTTTT.

This clonotype was seen many times. The chain uses TRBV7-6 and TRBJ1-1, with D perhaps TRBD1 (5 bases). The CDR3 totals 14 residues. Deletions cut 4 bases from V and 1 base from J, with 10 bases between. Germline V lookup: CDR1 SGHVS, CDR2 FNYEAQ. The CDR3 region is CASSSRDGNTEAFF. The CDR3 coding sequence is TGTGCCAGCAGCTCAAGGGACGGGAACACTGAAGCTTTCTTT.

This sequence joins TRBV12-5 and TRBJ2-1, with a possible D match to TRBD1 (6 bases). Germline V gives CDR1 LGHNT, CDR2 FRNRAP. V gave up 0 bases and J gave up 5 bases, with 14 bases separating them. The CDR3 extends over 16 amino acids. CDR3 protein: CASGLVLGGFNNEQFF. The DNA of the CDR3 is TGTGCTAGTGGTTTGGTTTTAGGGGGATTCAACAATGAGCAGTTCTTC.

This clonotype was counted at least ten times. This sequence joins TRBV12-3 or TRBV12-4 and TRBJ2-1; D gene uncertain. The CDR3 covers 14 residues. V lost 4 bases and J 0 bases, leaving 7 bases between the germline ends. The CDR3 reads CASSYGGSYNEQFF. CDR3 DNA: TGTGCCAGCAGTTATGGCGGCTCCTACAATGAGCAGTTCTTC.

This clonotype was observed at least ten times. The chain employs TRBV12-3 or TRBV12-4 and TRBJ2-4; D unclear. Trimming removed 2 bases at V and 0 bases at J, with 11 bases between. CDR3 size: 16 residues. CDR3 in amino acids: CASSLHPNLAKNIQYF. CDR3 sequence (DNA): TGTGCCAGCAGTTTACACCCTAACTTAGCCAAAAACATTCAGTACTTC.

There are a few counts of this clonotype. This chain connects TRBV12-3 or TRBV12-4 to TRBJ1-1; D remains ambiguous. This CDR3 has 13 residues. Trimming shortened V by 7 bases and J by 4 bases, and 13 bases separated the two germline ends. In nucleotides, the CDR3 is TGTGCCAGCACCCCTTCGACGGGCACTGAAGCTTTCTTT. It yields the protein CASTPSTGTEAFF.

This sequence joins TRBV15 and TRBJ1-1; tentative D call: TRBD1 (5 bases). The ends were cut back, 6 bases at V and 3 bases at J, with 14 bases in the middle. Germline lookup yields CDR1 LNHNV and CDR2 YYDKDF (reference sequence). The CDR3 extends over 14 amino acids. DNA of the CDR3: TGTGCCACCAGAGGGGTAGGCGAGGACACTGAAGCTTTCTTT. The encoded protein is CATRGVGEDTEAFF.

The J gene is TRBJ1-2, the V gene TRBV5-1; no reliable D call. With 0 bases removed from V and 0 bases from J, the gap between germline ends came to 15 bases. This CDR3 comprises 17 residues. Germline V gene data show CDR1 as SGHRS and CDR2 as YFSETQ. The CDR3 loop reads CASSLAEEGRPNYGYTF. CDR3 DNA: TGCGCCAGCAGCTTGGCCGAGGAGGGCCGCCCTAACTATGGCTACACCTTC.

In its sample, this clonotype was seen a few times. This chain uses TRBV5-1 with TRBJ2-5, with a possible D match to TRBD1 (6 bases). The CDR3 sequence is 15 residues long. Germline values: CDR1 SGHRS, CDR2 YFSETQ. The germline V and J ends were trimmed by 0 bases and 2 bases, with 11 bases remaining between them. CDR3 sequence (DNA): TGCGCCAGCAGCTTGGTACAGACAGGTCAAGAGACCCAGTACTTC. Amino acid sequence: CASSLVQTGQETQYF.